Following are 17 T cell receptor beta chains from one sample sequenced in a study of identical twins. TCRdb reprocessed the 5' RACE reads with MiXCR, giving one entry per CDR3 protein. The repertoire includes 640,000 or so distinct CDR3 sequences, around 5.7% of them detected once, and roughly 1.6% sits in the top ten. The sample taken for sequencing was naive T cells sorted from blood. The receptors were gathered from a young man in good health.

The chain combines TRBV27 with TRBJ2-3; D is uncertain. The CDR3 has 15 amino acids. V dropped 7 bases and J dropped 2 bases, with 16 bases sitting between them. Germline CDR1 is MNHEY and CDR2 is SMNVEV (reference sequence). The chain's CDR3 is CASNLYAKDTDTQYF. In DNA, the CDR3 is TGTGCCAGCAACCTTTACGCGAAGGACACAGATACGCAGTATTTT.

This clonotype was detected a few times. The chain employs TRBV6-2 or TRBV6-3 and TRBJ2-1, with TRBD2 matching over 8 bases. Germline lookup yields CDR1 MNHEY and CDR2 SVGEGT. The CDR3 runs 12 residues. With 0 bases clipped from V and 15 bases from J, the junction kept 4 bases outside the gene matches. The CDR3 DNA is TGTGCCAGCAGTTACTCCAGCGGGAGTGGGTTCTTC. Its protein product is CASSYSSGSGFF.

This clonotype has ten or more counts. This rearrangement joins TRBV20-1 to TRBJ1-1; D is possibly TRBD1 (6 bases). In germline, CDR1 is DFQATT, CDR2 SNEGSKA (reference sequence). The CDR3 consists of 13 residues. Trimming pared 6 bases from V and 4 bases from J, leaving 15 bases between. CDR3 sequence reads: CSAESRGGTEAFF. The CDR3 DNA sequence: TGCAGTGCGGAATCCAGGGGCGGCACTGAAGCTTTCTTT.

This clonotype was seen ten or more times. The chain recombines TRBV5-1 with TRBJ1-2, with 9 bases aligning to TRBD1. V shed 5 bases, J shed 6 bases, and the junction held 5 bases outside the gene matches. CDR3 length: 13 residues. Germline CDR1 reads SGHRS; CDR2 reads YFSETQ. The CDR3 loop is CASSVGQGHGYTF. The CDR3 DNA sequence: TGCGCCAGCAGTGTGGGACAGGGCCATGGCTACACCTTC.

This clonotype was seen at least ten times. V usage is TRBV20-1 and J usage is TRBJ2-3; 15 bases are a match to TRBD2. CDR1 DFQATT and CDR2 SNEGSKA come from the germline V gene (reference sequence). CDR3 size: 15 residues. V lost 6 bases and J lost 3; bases outside the gene matches: 4. The CDR3: CSASGLAGGTDTQYF. The CDR3 DNA sequence: TGCAGTGCGTCGGGACTAGCGGGAGGAACAGATACGCAGTATTTT.

This clonotype has at least ten counts. This chain connects TRBV7-2 to TRBJ2-3, with D possibly being TRBD1 (5 bases). Deletions cut 4 bases from V and 2 bases from J, with 25 bases between. This CDR3 comprises 19 residues. The germline gives CDR1 SGHTA, CDR2 FQGNSA. The CDR3 reads CASSSLVPQGVVLTDTQYF. The CDR3 nucleotides read TGTGCCAGCAGCTCCTTAGTTCCGCAGGGCGTCGTCCTCACAGATACGCAGTATTTT. Using reference TRBV7-2 and TRBJ2-3 for the parts outside the CDR3, the full variable domain is GAGVSQSPSNKVTEKGKDVELRCDPISGHTALYWYRQSLGQGLEFLIYFQGNSAPDKSGLPSDRFSAERTGGSVSTLTIQRTQQEDSAVYLCASSSLVPQGVVLTDTQYFGPGTRLTVL.

This clonotype was counted between two and nine times. The gene calls are TRBV7-9 and TRBJ2-1; D is possibly TRBD2 (5 bases). Germline V gene sequence: CDR1 SEHNR, CDR2 FQNEAQ (reference sequence). This CDR3 comprises 16 residues. V was pared by 5 bases and J by 4 bases, with 18 bases between. In nucleotides, the CDR3 is TGTGCCAGCAGCCCCTGGGGAATAGCGAAGTACAATGAGCAGTTCTTC. Translated: CASSPWGIAKYNEQFF.

This clonotype has a count of ten or more. The rearrangement links TRBV20-1 to TRBJ2-7; 8 bases are shared with TRBD2. V gave up 5 bases and J gave up 3 bases; unmatched junction bases: 15. The length of the CDR3 is 16 residues. Per the germline V gene, CDR1 is DFQATT and CDR2 is SNEGSKA (reference sequence). The CDR3 sequence: CSARAEETSEYYEQYF. The DNA of the CDR3 is TGCAGTGCTCGTGCAGAGGAGACTAGCGAATACTACGAGCAGTACTTC.

This clonotype was detected many times. CDR3 nucleotide sequence: TGTGCCAGCAGCGGGGCGGGACAGCTGAACACTGAAGCTTTCTTT. Residues: CASSGAGQLNTEAFF. The chain couples TRBV5-5 to TRBJ1-1; 7 bases are shared with TRBD1. Unmatched junction bases numbered 6, after V lost 4 bases and J lost 0 bases. CDR1 SGHKS and CDR2 YYEKEE come from the germline V gene (reference sequence). The length of the CDR3 is 15 residues.

V and J are TRBV4-1 and TRBJ2-3; possibly TRBD1 for D (5 bases). The germline V and J ends were trimmed by 4 bases and 0 bases, with 14 bases remaining between them. The CDR3 extends over 16 amino acids. Germline V gives CDR1 MGHRA, CDR2 YSYEKL. The chain's CDR3 is CASSPSDGASTDTQYF. DNA for the CDR3: TGCGCCAGCAGCCCCTCGGATGGGGCCAGCACAGATACGCAGTATTTT.

This clonotype was detected ten times or more. V gene TRBV29-1 combines with J gene TRBJ2-1; the D gene is possibly TRBD2 (7 bases). V gave up 5 bases and J gave up 7 bases, with 12 bases separating them. Germline CDR1 reads SQVTM; CDR2 reads ANQGSEA. The CDR3 consists of 12 residues. The CDR3 DNA sequence: TGCAGCGTTCACGAGGGGGGGAATGAGCAGTTCTTC. Translation: CSVHEGGNEQFF.

This clonotype was picked up a small number of times. CDR3 sequence: CASSYFGERGSEAFF. As DNA, the CDR3 is TGTGCCAGCAGTTACTTCGGGGAACGAGGATCCGAAGCTTTCTTT. V is TRBV6-5 and J is TRBJ1-1; no clear D. The CDR3 length is 15 residues. Trimming left V 1 base short and J 8 bases short, with 17 bases between. Germline V gives CDR1 MNHEY, CDR2 SVGAGI.

This clonotype has at least ten counts. The genes are TRBV12-3 or TRBV12-4 and TRBJ2-7; 8 nucleotides line up with TRBD2. The V gene end was trimmed by 2 bases and the J gene end by 5 bases; junction bases not matched to a gene: 5. This CDR3 comprises 14 residues. Here the CDR3 DNA reads TGTGCCAGCAGTTTAACTAGCGGAATCGACGAGCAGTACTTC. Translated: CASSLTSGIDEQYF.

Only a few counts were recorded for this clonotype. This rearrangement joins TRBV15 to TRBJ2-1; D gene ambiguous. This CDR3 has 12 residues. CDR1 is LNHNV, CDR2 YYDKDF, per germline (reference sequence). The germline V and J ends were trimmed by 0 bases and 12 bases, with 9 bases remaining between them. CDR3 sequence (DNA): TGTGCCACCAGCAGAGACCCCCAGCGGCAGTTCTTC. The encoded protein is CATSRDPQRQFF. Using reference TRBV15 and TRBJ2-1 for the parts outside the CDR3, the full variable domain is DAMVIQNPRYQVTQFGKPVTLSCSQTLNHNVMYWYQQKSSQAPKLLFHYYDKDFNNEADTPDNFQSRRPNTSFCFLDIRSPGLGDTAMYLCATSRDPQRQFFGPGTRLTVL.

This clonotype has just a few counts. CDR3 in amino acids: CASSLEASGSVYEQFF. CDR3 coding DNA: TGCGCCAGCAGCTTGGAGGCTAGCGGGAGTGTTTATGAGCAGTTCTTC. The V gene is TRBV5-1, the J gene TRBJ2-1, with 10 bases lining up with TRBD2. After removal of 0 bases from V and 8 bases from J, the junction contained 8 bases not matched to a gene. Per germline, CDR1 SGHRS and CDR2 YFSETQ. The CDR3 extends over 16 amino acids.

This clonotype was recorded a few times. This CDR3 is CSARFSGYNEQFF. The CDR3 DNA sequence: TGCAGTGCTAGGTTTAGCGGGTACAATGAGCAGTTCTTC. The gene calls are TRBV20-1 and TRBJ2-1; the match to TRBD2 covers 7 bases. This CDR3 comprises 13 residues. The junction had 3 bases not matched to a gene; V was cut back by 3 bases and J by 4 bases. CDR1 is DFQATT and CDR2 is SNEGSKA in the germline V gene (reference sequence).

In its sample, this clonotype was seen many times. V usage is TRBV12-3 or TRBV12-4 and J usage is TRBJ2-3, with a weak D call TRBD2 (8 bases). This CDR3 has 14 residues. With 6 bases removed from V and 8 bases from J, the gap between germline ends came to 18 bases. The CDR3 nucleotides are TGTGCCAGCAGCGACAGGGCGGCGGGGGGTACGCAGTATTTT. This translates into CASSDRAAGGTQYF.